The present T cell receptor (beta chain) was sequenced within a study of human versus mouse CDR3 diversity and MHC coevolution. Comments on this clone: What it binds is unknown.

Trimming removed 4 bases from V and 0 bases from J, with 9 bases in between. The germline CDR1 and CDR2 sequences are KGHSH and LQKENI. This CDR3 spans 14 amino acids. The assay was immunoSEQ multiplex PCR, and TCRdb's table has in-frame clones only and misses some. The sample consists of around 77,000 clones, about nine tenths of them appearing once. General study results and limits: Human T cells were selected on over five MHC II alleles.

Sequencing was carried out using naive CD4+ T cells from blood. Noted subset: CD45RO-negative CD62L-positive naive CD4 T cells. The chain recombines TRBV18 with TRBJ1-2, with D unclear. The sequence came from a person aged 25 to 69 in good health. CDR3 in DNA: TGTGCCAGCTCACGGGAGGTCTCTAACTATGGCTACACCTTC. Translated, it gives CASSREVSNYGYTF.